These 15 T cell receptor beta chains came from one sample sequenced in a study of blood T cell repertoires in COVID-19. Sequenced by immunoSEQ multiplex PCR; TCRdb stores in-frame clones only, minus some. The sample has approximately 300,000 clones, about 84% seen once. The sample consisted of peripheral blood. All receptors come from a woman between 45 and 60 years old with acute or convalescent COVID-19.

The chain recombines TRBV5-6 with TRBJ2-2; 7 nucleotides agree with TRBD1. Trimming at V came to 3 bases and at J to 6 bases, leaving 8 bases not matched to a gene. The germline V gene encodes CDR1 SGHDT and CDR2 YYEEEE. The CDR3 runs to 15 residues. CDR3 DNA sequence: TGTGCCAGCAGCTGGGACCGACAGGGTCCCGGGGAGCTGTTTTTT. The encoded protein is CASSWDRQGPGELFF.

The chain combines TRBV27 with TRBJ2-1, with TRBD2 identical over 9 bases. Trimming took 2 bases from V and 7 from J; bases not matched to a gene: 15. The CDR3 is made up of 18 amino acids. CDR1 is MNHEY, CDR2 SMNVEV, per germline (reference sequence). This CDR3 is CASSLEGVGAGGLNEQFF. The CDR3 DNA reads as TGTGCCAGCAGTTTAGAGGGAGTGGGAGCGGGAGGTTTGAATGAGCAGTTCTTC.

The gene calls are TRBV10-3 and TRBJ1-4, with D unclear. Deletions cut 0 bases from V and 5 bases from J, with 7 bases between. Looked up from germline, CDR1 is ENHRY and CDR2 is SYGVKD. This CDR3 is 14 amino acids long. Written as DNA, the CDR3 is TGTGCCATCAGTGAGTCGCAGGAAAATGAAAAACTGTTTTTT. Amino acids: CAISESQENEKLFF.

J is TRBJ2-7 and V is TRBV27; 7 nucleotides align to TRBD1. This CDR3 has 14 amino acids. The J segment lost 6 bases and the V segment lost 5 bases, leaving 10 bases of the junction unmatched. Germline loops: CDR1 MNHEY, CDR2 SMNVEV (reference sequence). CDR3: CASSPFRTGSEQYF. The CDR3, as DNA: TGTGCCAGCAGTCCTTTTCGGACAGGCTCCGAGCAGTACTTC.

This clone was seen only once. The V gene is TRBV6-5, the J gene TRBJ1-5; tentatively, D is TRBD1 (5 bases). This CDR3 is 14 amino acids long. Germline lookup yields CDR1 MNHEY and CDR2 SVGAGI. The V end was cut by 5 bases, the J end by 9 bases, with 17 bases between. CDR3 coding DNA: TGTGCCAGCAGTCCAGGGACTTCCTGGGGGCCCCAGCATTTT. It translates to CASSPGTSWGPQHF.

This chain uses TRBV29-1 with TRBJ2-7; TRBD2 agrees at 7 bases. This CDR3 has 13 residues. Germline CDR1 reads SQVTM; CDR2 reads ANQGSEA. V was pared by 5 bases and J by 2 bases, with 6 bases of the junction left unmatched. The CDR3 loop is CSVPIAGAYEQYF. DNA for the CDR3: TGCAGCGTTCCAATAGCGGGCGCCTACGAGCAGTACTTC.

J is TRBJ1-4 and V is TRBV25-1, with D uncertain. This CDR3 has 12 amino acids. The germline gives CDR1 MGHDK, CDR2 SYGVNS. V was clipped by 4 bases and J by 7 bases, with 7 bases between them. As DNA, the CDR3 is TGTGCCAGCAGTGGAAACGGTGAAAAACTGTTTTTT. Translating it yields CASSGNGEKLFF.

V gene TRBV19 combines with J gene TRBJ2-5; 11 bases are a match to TRBD2. Germline CDR1 is LNHDA and CDR2 is SQIVND (reference sequence). Trimming at V came to 8 bases and at J to 0 bases, leaving 5 bases not matched to a gene. The CDR3 totals 15 residues. CDR3 coding DNA: TGTGCCAGTGCCACTAGCGGGAGTCACCAAGAGACCCAGTACTTC. Residues: CASATSGSHQETQYF. The variable domain in full, with the rest retrieved from reference TRBV19 and TRBJ2-5, is DGGITQSPKYLFRKEGQNVTLSCEQNLNHDAMYWYRQDPGQGLRLIYYSQIVNDFQKGDIAEGYSVSREKKESFPLTVTSAQKNPTAFYLCASATSGSHQETQYFGPGTRLLVL.

The CDR3 DNA sequence: TGTGCCAGCAGGAAACGACTAGCGGGAGATATGACAGATACGCAGTATTTT. This encodes CASRKRLAGDMTDTQYF. The rearrangement links TRBV28 to TRBJ2-3; 12 bases match TRBD2. The CDR3 length is 17 residues. V lost 6 bases and J lost 3; bases outside the gene matches: 10. In germline, CDR1 is MDHEN, CDR2 SYDVKM.

This clone was seen more than once but under ten times. This chain connects TRBV28 to TRBJ1-1; 10 bases agree with TRBD1. The germline V gene has CDR1 MDHEN and CDR2 SYDVKM. V shed 6 bases, J shed 3 bases, and the junction held 4 bases outside the gene matches. This CDR3 has 14 amino acids. CDR3 residues: CASRTGGLYTEAFF. The CDR3 nucleotides are TGTGCCAGCAGGACAGGGGGCTTATACACTGAAGCTTTCTTT.

V gene TRBV12-3 or TRBV12-4 combines with J gene TRBJ2-7; TRBD2 aligns across 7 bases. The CDR3 sequence is 13 residues long. V was pared by 6 bases and J by 3 bases, with 5 bases of the junction left unmatched. The CDR3 spells CASSLGGGYEQYF. The CDR3 DNA reads TGTGCCAGCAGCCTGGGGGGGGGCTACGAGCAGTACTTC.

This clone is a singleton in its sample. The V and J genes are TRBV10-3 and TRBJ1-2; D is perhaps TRBD1 (6 bases). The CDR3 consists of 11 residues. Trimming cost V 9 bases and J 4 bases, with 9 bases left between them. From germline, CDR1 is ENHRY and CDR2 SYGVKD. This CDR3 reads CAIQGIYGYTF. CDR3 bases: TGTGCCATTCAGGGGATCTATGGCTACACCTTC.

The chain combines TRBV9 with TRBJ1-2; no firm D call. The germline gives CDR1 SGDLS, CDR2 YYNGEE. This CDR3 spans 11 amino acids. Between the trimmed V and J ends, which lost 7 bases and 4 bases, there was a span of 8 bases. The CDR3 protein is CASGRSYGYTF. CDR3 in DNA: TGTGCCAGCGGCCGAAGCTATGGCTACACCTTC.

The rearrangement joins TRBV18 to TRBJ2-1, with unresolved D. V was shortened by 5 bases and J by 4 bases, with 12 bases between the two germline ends. This CDR3 comprises 14 residues. CDR1 and CDR2 from the germline V gene are KGHSH and LQKENI. The CDR3 nucleotides read TGTGCCAGCTCAGCCTCAACCACATACAATGAGCAGTTCTTC. It is translated as CASSASTTYNEQFF.

CDR3 nucleotides: TGTGCCAGCAGCTTAGGAGGCGAGCTTGAAGCTTTCTTT. Its translation is CASSLGGELEAFF. The chain links TRBV7-2 to TRBJ1-1; no reliable D call. From germline, CDR1 is SGHTA and CDR2 FQGNSA. The CDR3 runs to 13 residues. V dropped 1 base and J dropped 7 bases, with 10 bases sitting between them.